This T cell receptor (beta chain) was obtained from a study of blood T cell repertoires in COVID-19. In the source study's methods: Estimation of nucleated cell counts was performed using reference gene primer amplification. Clones were read by immunoSEQ multiplex PCR, and TCRdb kept only the in-frame ones, dropping some. That table supplies the V and J calls and clone size; D and trimming were determined from the DNA. Of about 140,000 clones in the sample, 75% to 80% were seen once. Across 24 US areas, participants ranged in age from about 18 to 100 years. Participant-given clinical history determined each cohort assignment. Each recovered donor of Cohort 3 presented with two negative PCRs, clearance, or symptom resolution. The length of the CDR3 is 17 residues. V shed 5 bases, J shed 0 bases, and the junction held 9 bases outside the gene matches. Germline CDR1 is ENHRY and CDR2 is SYGVKD.

The V and J genes are TRBV10-3 and TRBJ2-7; 11 bases line up with TRBD2. The sequence was obtained from a woman aged 45 to 65 who had recovered from COVID-19. The sample taken for sequencing was PBMCs or T cells enriched from blood (not recorded which). CDR3 DNA: TGTGCCATCAGTCGAGGACTAGCGGGCATGAGCTCCTACGAGCAGTACTTC. Translated, it gives CAISRGLAGMSSYEQYF.